These 5 T cell receptor beta chains originate from one sample sequenced in a study of Graves' ophthalmopathy and Graves' hyperthyroidism. RNA transcripts served as template for amplifying TCR beta CDR3 sequences. HTBI primers were employed in first-round RT-PCR, then a second-round multiplex PCR followed. TCRdb re-analysed the multiplex PCR reads in MiXCR, keeping a single row per CDR3 protein. The table includes roughly 1.1 million distinct CDR3 sequences, around a third detected once. Sequenced sample: peripheral blood or thyroid tissue (not recorded which). The receptors here all came from an adult man with Graves' hyperthyroidism.

This clonotype was seen ten or more times. The chain combines TRBV2 with TRBJ1-5; D perhaps matches TRBD1 (6 bases). The CDR3 loop spans 16 amino acids. The V end lost 3 bases, the J end lost 7 bases, and 19 bases lay between the germline ends. Germline loops: CDR1 SNHLY, CDR2 FYNNEI. This chain's CDR3 is CASSERAVRGGQPQHF. The CDR3 nucleotides read TGTGCCAGCAGTGAGAGGGCAGTCAGGGGAGGACAGCCCCAGCATTTT.

The chain recombines TRBV7-2 with TRBJ2-2; unclear D gene. V lost 7 bases, J lost 6 bases, and 21 bases lay in between. The CDR3 has 16 residues. Germline V gene sequence: CDR1 SGHTA, CDR2 FQGNSA. This CDR3 reads CASIYTRTDRAGELFF. CDR3 DNA sequence: TGTGCCAGCATCTATACCAGGACGGATCGCGCCGGGGAGCTGTTTTTT.

The V gene is TRBV30, the J gene TRBJ1-1; possibly TRBD1 for D (5 bases). Germline CDR1 GTSNPN, CDR2 SVGIG (reference sequence). This CDR3 is built from 15 residues. Trimming pared 4 bases from V and 0 bases from J, leaving 15 bases between. Here the CDR3 DNA reads TGTGCCTGGACCTCAATAGACAGCGTGAACACTGAAGCTTTCTTT. Protein: CAWTSIDSVNTEAFF.

This clonotype was detected ten times or more. The rearrangement uses TRBV6-6 and TRBJ1-5, with D possibly matching TRBD1 (5 bases). Trimming pared 6 bases from V and 7 bases from J, leaving 13 bases between. Germline V lookup: CDR1 MNHNY, CDR2 SVGAGI (reference sequence). The CDR3 is 13 amino acids. As DNA, the CDR3 is TGTGCCAGCAGCCCGGGGGAGCGGCAGCCCCAGCATTTT. Its protein is CASSPGERQPQHF.

This clonotype occurred a few times. The chain links TRBV19 to TRBJ1-5; D gene uncertain. Germline-derived CDR1 and CDR2 are LNHDA and SQIVND (reference sequence). V was shortened by 3 bases and J by 4 bases, with 13 bases between the two germline ends. This CDR3 is built from 15 residues. The CDR3 nucleotides are TGTGCCAGTAGTATTTTAGGGTCGGGTAATCAGCCCCAGCATTTT. Translating gives CASSILGSGNQPQHF.